Shown below are 25 T cell receptor beta chains from a single sample sequenced in a study of early T cells in non-severe SARS-CoV-2 infection. TCRdb re-analysed the 5' RACE reads in MiXCR, keeping a single row per CDR3 protein. The sample yields tens of thousands of distinct CDR3 sequences, 4.7% seen once. The material sequenced was whole blood. The receptors were gathered from an adult who was a healthcare worker with PCR-confirmed SARS-CoV-2 infection or an uninfected control (not recorded which).

This clonotype occurred a few times. This rearrangement joins TRBV18 to TRBJ2-7; the D gene could be TRBD1 or TRBD2 (5 bases each). V shed 3 bases and J shed 6 bases, with 9 bases lying between them. CDR3 size: 12 residues. Germline values: CDR1 KGHSH, CDR2 LQKENI. CDR3 sequence (DNA): TGTGCCAGCTCACCGGGACCGGGCGAGCAGTACTTC. Translating gives CASSPGPGEQYF.

This clonotype is medium-sized. The chain couples TRBV20-1 to TRBJ1-2; D unclear. Trimming took 4 bases from V and 8 from J, leaving 14 bases between them. The CDR3 runs to 12 residues. In germline, CDR1 is DFQATT, CDR2 SNEGSKA (reference sequence). CDR3 bases: TGCAGTGCTACCCGCCGGTGGAGGGGCTACACCTTC. Encoded protein: CSATRRWRGYTF.

This clonotype was seen many times. The chain employs TRBV11-2 and TRBJ2-7; 7 positions match TRBD2. The germline V gene has CDR1 SGHAT and CDR2 FQNNGV. V was pared by 1 base and J by 8 bases, with 11 bases of the junction left unmatched. This CDR3 is built from 15 residues. CDR3 loop: CASSLVAGDPTKQYF. DNA for the CDR3: TGTGCCAGCAGCTTAGTGGCGGGAGACCCTACGAAGCAGTACTTC.

This clonotype appeared many times. This chain joins TRBV28 and TRBJ1-5; a possible D gene is TRBD1 (6 bases). Germline V lookup: CDR1 MDHEN, CDR2 SYDVKM. The CDR3 covers 15 residues. The germline V and J ends were trimmed by 5 bases and 7 bases, with 18 bases remaining between them. The CDR3 sequence: CASSLLRGWDQPQHF. In DNA, the CDR3 is TGTGCCAGCAGTCTCCTCAGGGGTTGGGACCAGCCCCAGCATTTT.

In this sample, this clonotype turned up many times. This chain uses TRBV29-1 with TRBJ1-2; TRBD1 is a possible D gene (5 bases). CDR1 and CDR2 from the germline V gene are SQVTM and ANQGSEA. Trimming took off 6 bases at V and 3 bases at J, with 8 bases between the two ends. This CDR3 spans 11 amino acids. CDR3 sequence (DNA): TGCAGCGTCGGGACGGACTATGGCTACACCTTC. It translates to CSVGTDYGYTF.

This clonotype was counted at least ten times. Its ends do not fully match the called genes, so a read error is possible. The rearrangement links TRBV19 to TRBJ1-2; D not resolved. The CDR3 is 15 amino acids. CDR1 and CDR2 (germline): LNHDA, SQIVND (reference sequence). CDR3 sequence reads: CASRIGGIDRYGYTF. In DNA form, the CDR3 reads TGTGCCAGTAGGATAGGTGGCATTGACCGCTATGGCTACACCTTC.

This clonotype has a count of ten or more. This chain uses TRBV5-1 with TRBJ2-5; D is unresolved. Germline CDR1 reads SGHRS; CDR2 reads YFSETQ. V was trimmed by 0 bases and J by 4 bases, leaving 7 bases between them. The CDR3 covers 13 residues. The CDR3 region has the DNA TGCGCCAGCAGCTTGGGAGTATCAGAGACCCAGTACTTC. Protein: CASSLGVSETQYF.

This clonotype was counted between two and nine times. CDR3 sequence reads: CASSLEGTNTGELFF. As DNA, the CDR3 is TGTGCCAGCAGCTTGGAGGGTACGAACACCGGGGAGCTGTTTTTT. The chain joins TRBV7-3 to TRBJ2-2, with D perhaps TRBD2 (6 bases). This CDR3 is 15 amino acids long. Germline CDR1 SGHTA, CDR2 FQGTGA. The V end lost 3 bases, the J end lost 0 bases, and 8 bases lay between the germline ends.

In its sample, this clonotype was seen many times. This rearrangement joins TRBV7-9 to TRBJ1-1, with TRBD1 as a possible D gene (6 bases). Germline loops: CDR1 SEHNR, CDR2 FQNEAQ (reference sequence). The CDR3 length is 14 residues. Deletions cut 6 bases from V and 3 bases from J, with 14 bases between. CDR3 in amino acids: CASRSGAGDTEAFF. In DNA, the CDR3 is TGTGCCAGCAGGTCAGGGGCGGGGGACACTGAAGCTTTCTTT.

This clonotype occurred a few times. This rearrangement joins TRBV12-3 or TRBV12-4 to TRBJ2-7; 8 bases fit TRBD1. V was clipped by 4 bases and J by 12 bases; unmatched bases: 11. This CDR3 has 13 residues. The CDR3 sequence: CASSSGTGRFGYF. As DNA, the CDR3 is TGTGCCAGCAGTTCGGGGACAGGCCGTTTTGGGTACTTC.

This clonotype turned up a few times. The V call is TRBV12-3 or TRBV12-4, the J call TRBJ1-1; D gene uncertain. The CDR3 runs to 12 residues. V was pared by 6 bases and J by 5 bases, with 10 bases between. This CDR3 is CASSPSATEAFF. DNA for the CDR3: TGTGCCAGCAGCCCCTCGGCGACTGAAGCTTTCTTT.

By share of the sample, this clonotype is medium-sized (0.01 to 0.1%). The V gene is TRBV20-1, the J gene TRBJ1-5, with TRBD1 matching over 7 bases. Germline lookup yields CDR1 DFQATT and CDR2 SNEGSKA (reference sequence). J was trimmed by 3 bases and V by 3 bases; bases with no gene match: 8. The CDR3 is 15 residues long. The CDR3 loop reads CSARHEGADNQPQHF. CDR3 DNA sequence: TGCAGTGCTAGGCACGAGGGGGCCGACAATCAGCCCCAGCATTTT.

This clonotype occurred a few times. The chain joins TRBV20-1 to TRBJ2-1, with TRBD2 matching 12 bases. Trimming removed 2 bases from V and 8 bases from J; junction bases left unmatched: 7. Germline lookup yields CDR1 DFQATT and CDR2 SNEGSKA (reference sequence). The CDR3 extends over 15 amino acids. CDR3 sequence reads: CSARSVGLAGYEQFF. The CDR3 nucleotides read TGCAGTGCTAGAAGCGTAGGACTAGCGGGGTATGAGCAGTTCTTC.

This clonotype came up a few times. The chain has TRBV11-3 and TRBJ2-7, with 9 nucleotides matching TRBD1. This CDR3 spans 15 amino acids. Germline V gives CDR1 SGHNT, CDR2 YENEEA. V was clipped by 1 base and J by 7 bases; unmatched bases: 8. Here the CDR3 DNA reads TGTGCCAGCAGCTTAGGTGGGACAGGGTATCAGGAGCAGTACTTC. This translates into CASSLGGTGYQEQYF. The complete variable domain, with remaining parts taken from reference TRBV11-3 and TRBJ2-7, reads EAGVVQSPRYKIIEKKQPVAFWCNPISGHNTLYWYLQNLGQGPELLIRYENEEAVDDSQLPKDRFSAERLKGVDSTLKIQPAELGDSAVYLCASSLGGTGYQEQYFGPGTRLTVT.

This clonotype came up many times. V gene TRBV5-6 combines with J gene TRBJ1-2; TRBD1 might be the D (5 bases). Germline V gives CDR1 SGHDT, CDR2 YYEEEE. V was clipped by 4 bases and J by 4 bases, with 20 bases between them. This CDR3 comprises 16 residues. For the CDR3, the DNA is TGTGCCAGCAGCAAAGGGACGGGAGTTTTGGGCTATGGCTACACCTTC. Protein sequence: CASSKGTGVLGYGYTF.

This clonotype has more than one count but fewer than ten. V usage is TRBV3-1 and J usage is TRBJ2-1; either TRBD1 or TRBD2 may supply D (5 bases each). The CDR3 has 16 amino acids. Trimming cost V 4 bases and J 2 bases, with 15 bases left between them. In germline, CDR1 is LGHDT, CDR2 YNNKEL (reference sequence). The CDR3 DNA reads TGTGCCAGCAGCCTAAGGGGAAAGGGACCCTACAATGAGCAGTTCTTC. Amino acids: CASSLRGKGPYNEQFF.

Ten or more counts support this clonotype. The chain recombines TRBV3-1 with TRBJ1-5; D possibly corresponds to TRBD1 (6 bases). The CDR3 runs 15 residues. Trimming stripped 3 bases from V and 2 bases from J, with 11 bases between. Germline V gives CDR1 LGHDT, CDR2 YNNKEL (reference sequence). CDR3 bases: TGTGCCAGCAGCCAGGCTGGACAGCGCAATCAGCCCCAGCATTTT. Translation: CASSQAGQRNQPQHF.

V is TRBV15 and J is TRBJ1-6; a weak D match, TRBD1 (5 bases). The germline V gene encodes CDR1 LNHNV and CDR2 YYDKDF (reference sequence). Trimming removed 0 bases at V and 5 bases at J, with 5 bases between. The CDR3 extends over 14 amino acids. In nucleotides, the CDR3 is TGTGCCACCAGCAGAGACAGGGATAATTCACCCCTCCACTTT. Translating gives CATSRDRDNSPLHF.

This chain connects TRBV7-2 to TRBJ2-1; 9 nucleotides align to TRBD2. Per the germline V gene, CDR1 is SGHTA and CDR2 is FQGNSA. V dropped 4 bases and J dropped 0; count of bases not matched to a gene: 1. CDR3 length: 15 amino acids. This CDR3 reads CASSYSGGSYNEQFF. CDR3 in DNA: TGTGCCAGCAGCTATAGCGGGGGCTCCTACAATGAGCAGTTCTTC.

This clonotype came up many times. The chain joins TRBV18 to TRBJ2-7; D call uncertain. The germline V and J ends were trimmed by 0 bases and 3 bases, with 6 bases remaining between them. The germline V gene has CDR1 KGHSH and CDR2 LQKENI. The CDR3 runs to 13 residues. This CDR3 reads CASSPPGFYEQYF. In DNA form, the CDR3 reads TGTGCCAGCTCACCACCGGGGTTCTACGAGCAGTACTTC.

The chain carries TRBV9 and TRBJ2-7; no reliable D call. This CDR3 region has 15 residues. Germline V gene data show CDR1 as SGDLS and CDR2 as YYNGEE. Between the trimmed V and J ends, which lost 0 bases and 2 bases, there was a span of 12 bases. CDR3 nucleotides: TGTGCCAGCAGCGTAGCACCACGAGGAACCTACGAGCAGTACTTC. It specifies CASSVAPRGTYEQYF.

This clonotype was detected ten times or more. The chain couples TRBV18 to TRBJ2-2, with a possible D match to TRBD1 (6 bases). Germline-derived CDR1 and CDR2 are KGHSH and LQKENI. The CDR3 has 15 amino acids. Trimming shortened V by 4 bases and J by 1 base, and 10 bases separated the two germline ends. In DNA form, the CDR3 reads TGTGCCAGCTCACAAGACAGGCAGAACACCGGGGAGCTGTTTTTT. Encoded protein: CASSQDRQNTGELFF.

This clonotype was recorded many times. The rearrangement uses TRBV6-2 or TRBV6-3 and TRBJ2-1; a weak D match, TRBD2 (5 bases). The CDR3 extends over 13 amino acids. Germline V gene sequence: CDR1 MNHEY, CDR2 SVGEGT. V was cut by 6 bases and J by 8 bases, with 14 bases left in between. The chain's CDR3 is CASRAAGSYEQFF. The CDR3 DNA reads as TGTGCCAGCAGAGCGGCGGGTTCCTATGAGCAGTTCTTC.

This clonotype was observed many times. The chain recombines TRBV7-8 with TRBJ2-1, with TRBD1 identical over 10 bases. The trim removed 5 bases at V and 2 bases at J, leaving 18 bases unmatched. This CDR3 has 20 amino acids. Germline CDR1 reads SGHVS; CDR2 reads FQNEAQ. The CDR3: CASSPSPGTGAFSPYNEQFF. CDR3 coding DNA: TGTGCCAGCAGCCCCTCCCCCGGGACAGGGGCCTTTTCGCCCTACAATGAGCAGTTCTTC.

This clonotype was observed a handful of times. The V call is TRBV19, the J call TRBJ2-1, with 8 bases fitting TRBD2. The CDR3 consists of 15 residues. Per the germline V gene, CDR1 is LNHDA and CDR2 is SQIVND (reference sequence). Germline trimming cut 5 bases from V and 2 bases from J; bases unmatched to any gene: 5. The CDR3 DNA reads TGTGCCAGTAGTTTATTAGCGGGAACCTACAATGAGCAGTTCTTC. Protein: CASSLLAGTYNEQFF.